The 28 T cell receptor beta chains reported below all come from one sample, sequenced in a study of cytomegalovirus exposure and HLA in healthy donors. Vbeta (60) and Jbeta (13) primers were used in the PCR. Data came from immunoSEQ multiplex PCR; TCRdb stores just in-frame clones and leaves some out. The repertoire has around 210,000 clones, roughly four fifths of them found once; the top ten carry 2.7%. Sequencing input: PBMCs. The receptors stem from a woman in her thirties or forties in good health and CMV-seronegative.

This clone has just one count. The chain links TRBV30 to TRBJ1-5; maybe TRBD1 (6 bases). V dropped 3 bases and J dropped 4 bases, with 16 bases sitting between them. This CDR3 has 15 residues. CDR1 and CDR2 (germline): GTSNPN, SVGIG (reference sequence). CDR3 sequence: CAWSSADRSNQPQHF. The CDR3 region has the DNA TGTGCCTGGAGCTCTGCGGACAGATCAAATCAGCCCCAGCATTTT.

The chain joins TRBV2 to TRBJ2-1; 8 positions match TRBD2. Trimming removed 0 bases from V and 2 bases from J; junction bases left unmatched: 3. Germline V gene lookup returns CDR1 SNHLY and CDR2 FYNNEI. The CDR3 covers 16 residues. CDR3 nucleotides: TGTGCCAGCAGTGAAGCGACGGGACTAGCCTACAATGAGCAGTTCTTC. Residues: CASSEATGLAYNEQFF.

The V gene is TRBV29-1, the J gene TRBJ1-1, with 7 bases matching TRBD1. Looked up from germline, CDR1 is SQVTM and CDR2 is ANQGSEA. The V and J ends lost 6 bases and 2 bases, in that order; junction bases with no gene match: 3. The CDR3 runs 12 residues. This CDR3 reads CSVNRGNTEAFF. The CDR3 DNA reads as TGCAGCGTGAACAGGGGAAACACTGAAGCTTTCTTT.

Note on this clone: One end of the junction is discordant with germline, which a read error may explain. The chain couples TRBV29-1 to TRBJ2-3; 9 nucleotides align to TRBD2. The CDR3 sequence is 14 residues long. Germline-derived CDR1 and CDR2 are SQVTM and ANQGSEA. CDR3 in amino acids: CSVASGNLTDTQYF. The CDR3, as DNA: TGCAGCGTTGCTAGCGGGAATTTAACAGATACACAGTATTTT.

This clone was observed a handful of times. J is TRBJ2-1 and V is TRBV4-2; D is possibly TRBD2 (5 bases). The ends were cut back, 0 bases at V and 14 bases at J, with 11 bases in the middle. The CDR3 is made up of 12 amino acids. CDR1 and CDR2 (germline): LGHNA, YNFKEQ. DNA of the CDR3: TGTGCCAGCAGCCAAGAGCAGTCTAGCAAGTTCTTC. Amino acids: CASSQEQSSKFF.

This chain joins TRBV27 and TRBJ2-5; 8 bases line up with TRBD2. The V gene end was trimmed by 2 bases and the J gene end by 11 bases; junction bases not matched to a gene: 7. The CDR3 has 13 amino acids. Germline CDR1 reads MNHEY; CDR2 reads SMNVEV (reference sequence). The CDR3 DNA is TGTGCCAGCAGTTTACGGGAGGGTGGGGAGCAGTACTTC. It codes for CASSLREGGEQYF.

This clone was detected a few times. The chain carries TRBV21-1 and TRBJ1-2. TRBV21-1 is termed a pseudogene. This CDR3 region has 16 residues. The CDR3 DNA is TGTGCCAGCAGCTCTCTCAGGAGCGGCCTGAGCTATGGCTACACCTTC. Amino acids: CASSSLRSGLSYGYTF.

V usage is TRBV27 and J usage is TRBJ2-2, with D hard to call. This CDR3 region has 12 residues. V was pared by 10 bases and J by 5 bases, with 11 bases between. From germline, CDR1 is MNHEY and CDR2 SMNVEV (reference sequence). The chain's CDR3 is CATARRTGELFF. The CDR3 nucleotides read TGTGCCACAGCGAGAAGGACCGGGGAGCTGTTTTTT.

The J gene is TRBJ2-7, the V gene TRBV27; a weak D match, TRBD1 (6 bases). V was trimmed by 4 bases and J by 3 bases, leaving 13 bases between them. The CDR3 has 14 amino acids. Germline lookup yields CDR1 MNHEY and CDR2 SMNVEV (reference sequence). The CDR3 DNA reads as TGTGCCAGCAGTTCTCTGGACAGAGACTACGAGCAGTACTTC. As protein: CASSSLDRDYEQYF.

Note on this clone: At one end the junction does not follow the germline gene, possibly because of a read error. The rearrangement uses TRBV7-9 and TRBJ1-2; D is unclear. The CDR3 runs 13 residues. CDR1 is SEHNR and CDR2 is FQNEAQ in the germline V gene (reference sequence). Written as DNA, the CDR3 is TGTTCCAGCAGCTTGCAGGATAACTATGGCTACACCTTC. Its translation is CSSSLQDNYGYTF.

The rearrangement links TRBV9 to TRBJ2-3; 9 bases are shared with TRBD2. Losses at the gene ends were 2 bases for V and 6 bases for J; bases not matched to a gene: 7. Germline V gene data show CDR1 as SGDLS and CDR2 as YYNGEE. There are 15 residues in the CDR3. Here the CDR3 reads CASSVRGLATDTQYF. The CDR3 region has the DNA TGTGCCAGCAGCGTCAGGGGACTAGCAACCGATACGCAGTATTTT. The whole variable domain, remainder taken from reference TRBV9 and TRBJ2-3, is DSGVTQTPKHLITATGQRVTLRCSPRSGDLSVYWYQQSLDQGLQFLIQYYNGEERAKGNILERFSAQQFPDLHSELNLSSLELGDSALYFCASSVRGLATDTQYFGPGTRLTVL.

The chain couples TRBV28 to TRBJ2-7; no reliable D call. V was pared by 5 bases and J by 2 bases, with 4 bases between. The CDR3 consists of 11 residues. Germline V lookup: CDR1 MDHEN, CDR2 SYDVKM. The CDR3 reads CASSRAYEQYF. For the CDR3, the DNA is TGTGCCAGCAGTCGGGCCTACGAGCAGTACTTC.

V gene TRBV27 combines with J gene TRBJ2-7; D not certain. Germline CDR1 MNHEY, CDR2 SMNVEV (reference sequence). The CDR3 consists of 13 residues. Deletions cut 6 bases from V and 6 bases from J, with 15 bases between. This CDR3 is CASRPSPGSEQYF. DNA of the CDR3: TGTGCCAGCAGACCTTCCCCTGGCAGCGAGCAGTACTTC.

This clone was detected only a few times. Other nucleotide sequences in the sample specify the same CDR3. The chain's CDR3 is CASSLPGTGSGELFF. In DNA form, the CDR3 reads TGCGCCAGCAGCTTGCCCGGGACAGGGTCCGGGGAGCTGTTTTTT. The chain combines TRBV5-1 with TRBJ2-2, with 9 bases aligning to TRBD1. This CDR3 contains 15 residues. With V trimmed by 1 base and J by 6 bases, 4 bases remained unmatched. Germline CDR1 is SGHRS and CDR2 is YFSETQ.

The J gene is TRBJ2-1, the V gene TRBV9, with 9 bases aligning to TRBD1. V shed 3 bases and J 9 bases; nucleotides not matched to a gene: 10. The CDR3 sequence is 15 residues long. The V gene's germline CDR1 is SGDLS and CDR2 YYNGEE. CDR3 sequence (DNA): TGTGCCAGCAGCGCCCCGGGGACAGGGTTAAGTGAGCAGTTCTTC. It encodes CASSAPGTGLSEQFF.

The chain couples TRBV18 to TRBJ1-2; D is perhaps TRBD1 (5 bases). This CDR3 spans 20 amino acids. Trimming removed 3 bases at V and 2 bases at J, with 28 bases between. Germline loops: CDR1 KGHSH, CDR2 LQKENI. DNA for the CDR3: TGTGCCAGCTCACCCCTACCGATGGGGACGGGGGAGACTCAGAACTATGGCTACACCTTC. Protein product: CASSPLPMGTGETQNYGYTF.

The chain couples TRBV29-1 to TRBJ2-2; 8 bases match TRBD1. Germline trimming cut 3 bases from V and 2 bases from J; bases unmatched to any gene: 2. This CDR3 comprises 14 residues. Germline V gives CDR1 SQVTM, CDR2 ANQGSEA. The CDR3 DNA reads TGCAGCGTTGACGACAGGGGCAACACCGGGGAGCTGTTTTTT. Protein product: CSVDDRGNTGELFF.

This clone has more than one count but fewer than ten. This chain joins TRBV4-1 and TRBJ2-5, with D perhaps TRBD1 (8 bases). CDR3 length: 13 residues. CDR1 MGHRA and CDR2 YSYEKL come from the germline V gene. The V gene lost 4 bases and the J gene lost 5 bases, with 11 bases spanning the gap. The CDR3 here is CASSLQGGETQYF. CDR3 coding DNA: TGCGCCAGCAGCCTACAGGGGGGGGAGACCCAGTACTTC.

The CDR3 coding sequence is TGTGCCAGCAGTTTATCCACGCAGGGGGCTTCCTACGAGCAGTACTTC. Amino acids: CASSLSTQGASYEQYF. The chain is built from TRBV28 and TRBJ2-7; 8 bases agree with TRBD1. CDR3 length: 16 amino acids. V was clipped by 1 base and J by 1 base; unmatched bases: 6. Germline CDR1 is MDHEN and CDR2 is SYDVKM.

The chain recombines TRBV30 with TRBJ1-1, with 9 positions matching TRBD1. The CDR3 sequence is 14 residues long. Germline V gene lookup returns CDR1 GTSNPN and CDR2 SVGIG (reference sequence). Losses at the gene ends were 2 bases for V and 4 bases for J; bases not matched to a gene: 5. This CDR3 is CAWSKQGARTEAFF. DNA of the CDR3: TGTGCCTGGAGTAAACAGGGGGCACGCACTGAAGCTTTCTTT.

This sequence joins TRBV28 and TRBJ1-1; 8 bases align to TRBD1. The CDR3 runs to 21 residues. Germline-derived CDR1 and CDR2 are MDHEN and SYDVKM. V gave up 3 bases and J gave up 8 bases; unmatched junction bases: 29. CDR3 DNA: TGTGCCAGCAGTTTGGGGAGACGTCCCGGGGTGTCCAGAGGACAGGGTAGGGAAGCTTTCTTT. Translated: CASSLGRRPGVSRGQGREAFF. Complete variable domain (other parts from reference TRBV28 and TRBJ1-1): DVKVTQSSRYLVKRTGEKVFLECVQDMDHENMFWYRQDPGLGLRLIYFSYDVKMKEKGDIPEGYSVSREKKERFSLILESASTNQTSMYLCASSLGRRPGVSRGQGREAFFGQGTRLTVV.

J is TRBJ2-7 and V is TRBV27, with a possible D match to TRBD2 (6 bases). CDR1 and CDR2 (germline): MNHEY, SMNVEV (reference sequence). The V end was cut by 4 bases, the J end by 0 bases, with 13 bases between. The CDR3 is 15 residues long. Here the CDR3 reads CASSSPGLGSYEQYF. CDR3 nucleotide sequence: TGTGCCAGCAGTTCCCCGGGACTGGGCTCCTACGAGCAGTACTTC.

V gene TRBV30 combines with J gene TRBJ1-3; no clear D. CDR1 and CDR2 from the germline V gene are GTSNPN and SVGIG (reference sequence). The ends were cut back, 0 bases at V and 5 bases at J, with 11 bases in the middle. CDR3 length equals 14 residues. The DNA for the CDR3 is TGTGCCTGGAGTGTACGAGGGATACGAAACACCATATATTTT. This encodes CAWSVRGIRNTIYF.

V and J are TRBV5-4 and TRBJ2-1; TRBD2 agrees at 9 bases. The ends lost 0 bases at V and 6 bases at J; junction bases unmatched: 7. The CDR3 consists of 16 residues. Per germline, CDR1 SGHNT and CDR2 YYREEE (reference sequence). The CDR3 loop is CASSLDLAGISNEQFF. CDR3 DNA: TGTGCCAGCAGCTTGGATCTAGCGGGAATATCCAATGAGCAGTTCTTC.

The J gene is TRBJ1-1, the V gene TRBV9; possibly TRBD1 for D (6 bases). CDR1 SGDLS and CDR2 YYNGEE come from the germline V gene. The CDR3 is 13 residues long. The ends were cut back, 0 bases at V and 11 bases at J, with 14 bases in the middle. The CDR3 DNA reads TGTGCCAGCAGCGTAGTTCAGGGGCCGGTGGCTTTCTTT. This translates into CASSVVQGPVAFF.

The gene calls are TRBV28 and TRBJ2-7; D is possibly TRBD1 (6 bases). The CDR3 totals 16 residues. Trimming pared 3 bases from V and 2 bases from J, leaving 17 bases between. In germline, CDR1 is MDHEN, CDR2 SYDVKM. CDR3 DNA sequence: TGTGCCAGCAGTTTTGAGGGTCTGGGGGCCCCCTACGAGCAGTACTTC. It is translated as CASSFEGLGAPYEQYF.

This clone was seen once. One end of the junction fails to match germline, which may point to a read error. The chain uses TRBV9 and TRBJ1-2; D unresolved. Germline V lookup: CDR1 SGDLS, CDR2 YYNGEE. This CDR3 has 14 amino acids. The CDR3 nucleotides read TGTGCCAGCAGCGTAGGCATAGGACGGGCGGGCTACCCCTTC. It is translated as CASSVGIGRAGYPF.

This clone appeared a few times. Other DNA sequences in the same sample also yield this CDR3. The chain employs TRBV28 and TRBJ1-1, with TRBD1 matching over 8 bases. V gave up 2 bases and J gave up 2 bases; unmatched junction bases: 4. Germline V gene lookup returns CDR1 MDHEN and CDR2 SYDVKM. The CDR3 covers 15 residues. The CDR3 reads CASSLRGQVNTEAFF. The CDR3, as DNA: TGTGCCAGCAGTTTAAGGGGACAGGTTAACACTGAAGCTTTCTTT.